This T cell receptor (beta chain) came from a study of T cell clonality in common variable immunodeficiency. Germline-derived CDR1 and CDR2 are DFQATT and SNEGSKA (reference sequence). CDR3 size: 15 residues. The ends lost 0 bases at V and 9 bases at J; junction bases unmatched: 4. Blood samples were heparinized, about 5 to 9 ml per donor. This clone was recorded many times. Its antigen is currently unknown. With the read ending 3 residues before the CDR3 end, the germline J gene is used to fill in that end. Method: immunoSEQ multiplex PCR; TCRdb's copy keeps in-frame clones and lacks some. Observed in the sample are 52,000 or so clones, none of them singletons. Study observations and caveats: CVID subjects showed higher TCRbeta clonality than healthy controls.

Sequenced input: peripheral blood mononuclear cells. The TCR originated in a person between 18 and 69 years old in good health. The rearrangement links TRBV20-1 to TRBJ2-1, with 14 bases identical to TRBD2. CDR3 sequence: CSARDQGLAGVEQFF. Incomplete CDR3 DNA: TGCAGTGCTAGAGACCAGGGACTAGCGGGGGTTGAG.